The rows below give T cell receptor beta chains drawn from one sample of a study of post-analysis software for immune sequencing data. TCRdb ran MiXCR on the PCR reads and lists one entry per CDR3 protein. Of about 820,000 distinct CDR3 sequences in the sample, about 50% were seen once. Sequencing input: blood. These receptor sequences come from a girl under 18 with multiple sclerosis. CDR3s include the opening cysteine and the closing phenylalanine or tryptophan. A D gene is named only where the DNA matches it firmly. Not all rows give a size; the values are once, few, many and, for expanded clones, a class.

>NA|few|TRBV5-1|TRBJ2-3|13
CASSEQDSDTQYF
TGCGCCAGCAGCGAACAGGACTCGGATACGCAGTATTTT
>TRBD1|NA|TRBV28|TRBJ2-1|15
CASSTGQGGTFEQFF
TGTGCCAGCAGTACGGGACAGGGGGGGACATTTGAGCAGTTCTTC
>NA|NA|TRBV6-5|TRBJ1-6|17
CAGSYSVGGSYNSPLHF
TGTGCCGGCAGTTACTCGGTGGGTGGGTCCTATAATTCACCCCTCCACTTT
>NA|NA|TRBV7-2|TRBJ2-5|14
CASSLVEGGETQYF
TGTGCCAGCAGCTTAGTGGAGGGCGGGGAGACCCAGTACTTC
>NA|NA|TRBV5-1|TRBJ2-3|12
CASRFLTDTQYF
TGCGCCAGCAGATTTCTGACAGATACGCAGTATTTT
>NA|few|TRBV12-3/TRBV12-4|TRBJ2-6|14
CASNPGAGANVLTF
TGTGCCAGCAACCCGGGTGCTGGGGCCAACGTCCTGACTTTC
>TRBD2|NA|TRBV15|TRBJ2-7|18
CATSDKGLAGGEIYEQYF
TGTGCCACCAGCGATAAGGGACTAGCGGGCGGAGAGATCTACGAGCAGTACTTC
>NA|few|TRBV29-1|TRBJ2-5|12
CSVTGGAETQYF
TGCAGCGTTACCGGAGGAGCGGAGACCCAGTACTTC
>TRBD1|NA|TRBV6-5|TRBJ1-2|12
CAGSTGDYGYTF
TGTGCCGGCAGTACAGGGGACTATGGCTACACCTTC
>TRBD1|NA|TRBV5-6|TRBJ2-4|17
CASSLAQGVVAKNIQYF
TGTGCCAGCAGCTTGGCGCAGGGGGTTGTAGCCAAAAACATTCAGTACTTC
>TRBD1|few|TRBV5-1|TRBJ1-6|15
CASSLSGTANSPLHF
TGCGCCAGCAGCTTGTCGGGGACAGCGAATTCACCCCTCCACTTT
>TRBD2|NA|TRBV6-5|TRBJ2-3|15
CASRRSGISTDTQYF
TGTGCCAGCAGAAGAAGCGGGATTAGCACAGATACGCAGTATTTT
>NA|NA|TRBV20-1|TRBJ2-4|15
CSADQRTLAKNIQYF
TGCAGTGCTGATCAACGGACGCTAGCCAAAAACATTCAGTACTTC
>TRBD2|NA|TRBV29-1|TRBJ2-3|17
CSVEDLWTSGPTDTQYF
TGCAGCGTTGAAGACCTTTGGACTAGCGGGCCCACAGATACGCAGTATTTT
>NA|NA|TRBV6-5|TRBJ2-7|13
CASNGWALGEQYF
TGTGCCAGCAACGGATGGGCGCTCGGCGAGCAGTACTTC
>TRBD1|few|TRBV3-1|TRBJ2-7|14
CASSQGQVSYEQYF
TGTGCCAGCAGCCAGGGACAGGTTTCTTACGAGCAGTACTTC
>TRBD2|NA|TRBV5-1|TRBJ2-5|15
CASSPTSGRPETQYF
TGCGCCAGCAGCCCTACTAGCGGGAGGCCAGAGACCCAGTACTTC
>NA|NA|TRBV15|TRBJ1-1|14
CATSSRDWKTEAFF
TGTGCCACCAGCAGCAGGGATTGGAAGACTGAAGCTTTCTTT
>NA|NA|TRBV3-1|TRBJ2-2|15
CASSRWTGNTGELFF
TGTGCCAGCAGCCGATGGACGGGGAACACCGGGGAGCTGTTTTTT
>TRBD1|few|TRBV12-3/TRBV12-4|TRBJ2-4|16
CASSPLGQGRLDIQYF
TGTGCCAGCAGCCCCTTAGGACAGGGACGATTGGACATTCAGTACTTC
>NA|few|TRBV5-1|TRBJ1-1|14
CASSFQGLDTEAFF
TGCGCCAGCAGCTTTCAGGGTTTGGACACTGAAGCTTTCTTT
>NA|NA|TRBV29-1|TRBJ2-7|15
CSVPTWEMGPYEQYF
TGCAGCGTCCCTACATGGGAGATGGGACCCTACGAGCAGTACTTC
>TRBD1|many|TRBV27|TRBJ2-7|14
CASSLAGGRYEQYF
TGTGCCAGCAGCTTAGCAGGGGGCCGCTACGAGCAGTACTTC
>TRBD2|few|TRBV20-1|TRBJ2-1|14
CSAGTGTSGPGQFF
TGCAGTGCTGGGACCGGGACTAGCGGCCCCGGGCAGTTCTTC
>NA|NA|TRBV18|TRBJ2-5|16
CVSSPPLPRRQETQYF
TGTGTCAGCTCACCGCCTCTTCCCCGCAGACAAGAGACCCAGTACTTC
>NA|NA|TRBV25-1|TRBJ2-5|15
CASSEPIGRGETQYF
TGTGCCAGCAGTGAACCCATAGGCAGGGGTGAGACCCAGTACTTC
>TRBD1|NA|TRBV10-3|TRBJ2-3|13
CAISDRDRGEQYF
TGTGCCATCAGTGACCGGGACAGGGGGGAGCAGTATTTT
>NA|NA|TRBV7-3|TRBJ1-2|14
CASSPYRGSYGYTF
TGTGCCAGCAGCCCCTACAGAGGATCCTATGGCTACACCTTC
>TRBD2|few|TRBV20-1|TRBJ2-1|14
CSARGSGAYNEQFF
TGCAGTGCTAGGGGTAGCGGGGCCTACAATGAGCAGTTCTTC
>TRBD2|few|TRBV6-2/TRBV6-3|TRBJ2-5|16
CASIGGLVPGSETQYF
TGTGCCAGCATCGGAGGACTAGTCCCAGGTTCGGAGACCCAGTACTTC
>TRBD1|few|TRBV20-1|TRBJ1-2|14
CSARGRQGHYGCTF
TGCAGTGCTCGGGGACGACAGGGGCACTATGGCTGCACCTTC
>NA|NA|TRBV20-1|TRBJ1-1|14
CSARLEGIHSEAFF
TGCAGTGCGCGACTGGAGGGGATCCACTCTGAAGCTTTCTTT
>NA|few|TRBV16|TRBJ2-5|14
CASSTGWDQETQYF
TGTGCCAGCAGCACGGGCTGGGACCAAGAGACCCAGTACTTC
>NA|NA|TRBV20-1|TRBJ2-3|12
CSADARTDAQYF
TGCAGTGCTGACGCACGCACAGATGCGCAGTATTTT
>NA|few|TRBV4-1|TRBJ2-7|16
CASSQTLATLRDEQYF
TGCGCCAGCAGCCAAACTCTAGCTACCCTTCGGGACGAGCAGTACTTC
>NA|NA|TRBV5-1|TRBJ2-1|14
CASSLGDTYNEQFF
TGCGCCAGCAGCTTAGGGGACACCTACAATGAGCAGTTCTTC
>NA|NA|TRBV9|TRBJ1-2|17
CASSGFVGPEGYYGYTF
TGTGCCAGCAGCGGATTCGTGGGTCCTGAAGGTTACTATGGCTACACCTTC
>TRBD2|few|TRBV7-2|TRBJ2-7|20
CASSSSLGLAGRLFSYEQYF
TGTGCCAGCAGCTCCTCCCTGGGACTAGCGGGGAGGCTATTCTCCTACGAGCAGTACTTC
>NA|NA|TRBV5-1|TRBJ1-4|15
CASSLGGQLNEKLFF
TGCGCCAGCAGCTTGGGCGGACAGCTTAATGAAAAACTGTTTTTT
>NA|few|TRBV7-4|TRBJ1-5|14
CASSRNKGDQPQHF
TGTGCCAGCAGCAGAAACAAAGGAGATCAGCCCCAGCATTTT
>NA|NA|TRBV5-1|TRBJ2-4|16
CASSLGPPLAKNIQYF
TGCGCCAGCAGCTTGGGACCGCCTCTAGCCAAAAACATTCAGTACTTC